Presented here are 5 T cell receptor beta chains from one specimen sequenced in a study of blood T cell repertoires in COVID-19. Data came from immunoSEQ multiplex PCR; TCRdb stores just in-frame clones and leaves some out. This sample has about 140,000 clones, with around 83% found just once. Sequenced: peripheral blood. These receptors originate from a man aged 55 to 70 with active or convalescent COVID-19.

V is TRBV10-3 and J is TRBJ2-5; 9 positions agree with TRBD1. V shed 4 bases and J 2 bases; nucleotides not matched to a gene: 5. CDR3 size: 15 residues. From germline, CDR1 is ENHRY and CDR2 SYGVKD. CDR3 loop: CAISGPGQGQETQYF. The DNA for the CDR3 is TGTGCCATCAGTGGGCCGGGACAGGGACAAGAGACCCAGTACTTC.

The chain has TRBV11-2 and TRBJ1-4; weak D call: TRBD1 (5 bases). Germline V gene sequence: CDR1 SGHAT, CDR2 FQNNGV. There are 16 residues in the CDR3. The V end was cut by 2 bases, the J end by 5 bases, with 15 bases between. This CDR3 is CASSLSKGRVNEKLFF. The CDR3 coding sequence is TGTGCCAGCAGCTTATCTAAGGGGCGAGTCAATGAAAAACTGTTTTTT.

The V gene is TRBV30, the J gene TRBJ2-1; no firm D call. The CDR3 spans 12 residues. Germline CDR1 is GTSNPN and CDR2 is SVGIG (reference sequence). Trimming left V 2 bases short and J 0 bases short, with 2 bases between. The CDR3 bases are TGTGCCTGGAGTCGCTCCTACAATGAGCAGTTCTTC. Its protein is CAWSRSYNEQFF.

The rearrangement links TRBV5-1 to TRBJ1-4; TRBD1 agrees at 9 bases. This CDR3 is built from 16 residues. Trimming took 4 bases from V and 2 from J; bases not matched to a gene: 6. Germline-derived CDR1 and CDR2 are SGHRS and YFSETQ. The CDR3 nucleotides read TGCGCCAGCAGCCCCGGACAGGGGAGGACTAATGAAAAACTGTTTTTT. Translating gives CASSPGQGRTNEKLFF.

V gene TRBV4-3 combines with J gene TRBJ1-5, with D perhaps TRBD1 (5 bases). The CDR3 consists of 16 residues. Trimming stripped 0 bases from V and 5 bases from J, with 14 bases between. Germline CDR1 reads LGHNA; CDR2 reads YSLEER. The CDR3 loop is CASSQDWGQDYQPQHF. CDR3 DNA sequence: TGCGCCAGCAGCCAAGATTGGGGCCAAGATTATCAGCCCCAGCATTTT.